This section outlines one TCR beta chain sequence together with its context. Trimming removed 5 bases from V and 1 base from J, with 11 bases in between. In germline, CDR1 is SEHNR, CDR2 FQNEAQ (reference sequence). The CDR3 is made up of 15 amino acids. The data were obtained in a study of T cell changes during pregnancy in multiple sclerosis. The protocol was immunoSEQ multiplex PCR, while the TCRdb copy is restricted to in-frame clones and leaves out a portion. The sample has 38,000 or so clones; around nine tenths are singletons. The sample here was CD8+ T cells from peripheral blood mononuclear cells, taken before pregnancy. This sequence joins TRBV7-9 and TRBJ2-2; TRBD2 is a possible D gene (5 bases). The TCR sequence derives from a female donor with multiple sclerosis, enrolled in a pregnancy study. The CDR3 reads CASSAPGENTGELFF. The CDR3 DNA is TGTGCCAGCAGCGCCCCCGGGGAGAACACCGGGGAGCTGTTTTTT.